This T cell receptor beta chain was profiled in a study of blood T cells in healthy people across ages. With a J-beta primer mix and a sample-barcoded 5' primer, a second PCR ran about 7 to 11 cycles. TCRdb reprocessed the 5' RACE reads with MiXCR, giving one entry per CDR3 protein. The sample holds around 1.5 million distinct CDR3 sequences, about 31% seen once. This clonotype has just a few counts. Trimming stripped 3 bases from V and 0 bases from J, with 9 bases between. Germline values: CDR1 DFQATT, CDR2 SNEGSKA (reference sequence). There are 14 residues in the CDR3. The chain links TRBV20-1 to TRBJ2-1, with a weak D call TRBD2 (5 bases). The specimen was blood. The TCR was taken from a young woman in good health. The CDR3 nucleotides read TGCAGTGCTAGGGACTTCAGCTCCTACAATGAGCAGTTCTTC. Amino acids: CSARDFSSYNEQFF.